Following are 6 T cell receptor beta chains from one sample sequenced in a study of blood T cell repertoires in COVID-19. The assay was immunoSEQ multiplex PCR, and TCRdb's table has in-frame clones only and misses some. The table has 200,000 to 300,000 clones, around four fifths seen once; the top ten hold around 4%. Sequenced: peripheral blood. The receptors shown here come from a man aged 55 to 70 with acute or convalescent COVID-19.

The chain has TRBV30 and TRBJ2-7; the match to TRBD1 covers 9 bases. Germline V gives CDR1 GTSNPN, CDR2 SVGIG (reference sequence). The CDR3 consists of 15 residues. The J segment lost 3 bases and the V segment lost 3 bases, leaving 9 bases of the junction unmatched. For the CDR3, the DNA is TGTGCCTGGAGGCTCGGGACAGGGTCTTTCTACGAGCAGTACTTC. It codes for CAWRLGTGSFYEQYF.

The chain combines TRBV6-5 with TRBJ2-7; the D gene is possibly TRBD2 (5 bases). CDR1 is MNHEY, CDR2 SVGAGI, per germline. Trimming removed 0 bases at V and 2 bases at J, with 14 bases between. CDR3 length equals 16 residues. This CDR3 is CASSYSISRGTYEQYF. CDR3 coding DNA: TGTGCCAGCAGTTACTCGATAAGCCGGGGTACCTACGAGCAGTACTTC.

The rearrangement joins TRBV19 to TRBJ1-4; tentative D call: TRBD1 (5 bases). Trimming took 1 base from V and 0 from J, leaving 15 bases between them. The CDR3 runs to 18 residues. Germline V CDR1 and CDR2: LNHDA, SQIVND (reference sequence). The CDR3, as DNA: TGTGCCAGTAGTATAGTCGGGGAGGGACTTGCAACTAATGAAAAACTGTTTTTT. This encodes CASSIVGEGLATNEKLFF.

This chain uses TRBV5-1 with TRBJ1-1; perhaps TRBD1 as D (5 bases). This CDR3 has 15 amino acids. The germline V and J ends were trimmed by 4 bases and 5 bases, with 18 bases remaining between them. Germline CDR1 SGHRS, CDR2 YFSETQ. The chain's CDR3 is CASSRGGWGGTEAFF. DNA for the CDR3: TGCGCCAGCAGCCGCGGGGGTTGGGGAGGGACTGAAGCTTTCTTT. Full variable domain (remainder filled in from reference TRBV5-1 and TRBJ1-1): KAGVTQTPRYLIKTRGQQVTLSCSPISGHRSVSWYQQTPGQGLQFLFEYFSETQRNKGNFPGRFSGRQFSNSRSEMNVSTLELGDSALYLCASSRGGWGGTEAFFGQGTRLTVV.

This chain links TRBV7-8 with TRBJ2-1; possible D gene TRBD1, 6 bases. Trimming shortened V by 2 bases and J by 3 bases, and 11 bases separated the two germline ends. The CDR3 spans 15 residues. Germline-derived CDR1 and CDR2 are SGHVS and FQNEAQ. CDR3 residues: CASSLYGQNYNEQFF. CDR3 in DNA: TGTGCCAGCAGCTTATACGGACAGAACTACAATGAGCAGTTCTTC.

Only one count was recorded for this clone. The chain couples TRBV27 to TRBJ1-5, with 10 nucleotides matching TRBD1. The CDR3 has 14 amino acids. V gave up 6 bases and J gave up 5 bases; unmatched junction bases: 4. Germline values: CDR1 MNHEY, CDR2 SMNVEV (reference sequence). The CDR3 protein is CASRKGTGDQPQHF. The CDR3 DNA is TGTGCCAGCAGGAAAGGGACAGGGGATCAGCCCCAGCATTTT.